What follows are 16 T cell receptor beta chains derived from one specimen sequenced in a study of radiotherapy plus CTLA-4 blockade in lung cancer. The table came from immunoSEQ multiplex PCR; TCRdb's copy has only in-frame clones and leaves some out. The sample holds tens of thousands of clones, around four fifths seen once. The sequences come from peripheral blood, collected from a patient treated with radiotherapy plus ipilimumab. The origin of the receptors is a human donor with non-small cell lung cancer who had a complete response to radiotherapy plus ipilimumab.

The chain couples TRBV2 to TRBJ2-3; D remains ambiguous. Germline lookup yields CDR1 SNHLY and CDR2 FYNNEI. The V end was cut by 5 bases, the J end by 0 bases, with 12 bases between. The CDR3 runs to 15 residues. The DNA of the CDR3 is TGTGCCAGCAGTCCACAAGCTACTAGCACAGATACGCAGTATTTT. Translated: CASSPQATSTDTQYF. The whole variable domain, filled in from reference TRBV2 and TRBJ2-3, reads EPEVTQTPSHQVTQMGQEVILRCVPISNHLYFYWYRQILGQKVEFLVSFYNNEISEKSEIFDDQFSVERPDGSNFTLKIRSTKLEDSAMYFCASSPQATSTDTQYFGPGTRLTVL.

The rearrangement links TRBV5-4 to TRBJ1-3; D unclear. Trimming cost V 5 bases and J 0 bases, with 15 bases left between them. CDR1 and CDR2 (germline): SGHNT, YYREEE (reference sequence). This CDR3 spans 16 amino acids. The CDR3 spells CASRPGPWPSGNTIYF. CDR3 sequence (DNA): TGTGCCAGCAGGCCCGGACCGTGGCCCTCTGGAAACACCATATATTTT.

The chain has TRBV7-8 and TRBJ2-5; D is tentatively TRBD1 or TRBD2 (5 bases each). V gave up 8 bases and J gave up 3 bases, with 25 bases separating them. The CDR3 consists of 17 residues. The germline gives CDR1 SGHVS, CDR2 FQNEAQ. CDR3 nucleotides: TGTGCCAGCGCGAGGCTCGGCGGAACCGGGACGAAAGAGACCCAGTACTTC. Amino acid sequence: CASARLGGTGTKETQYF.

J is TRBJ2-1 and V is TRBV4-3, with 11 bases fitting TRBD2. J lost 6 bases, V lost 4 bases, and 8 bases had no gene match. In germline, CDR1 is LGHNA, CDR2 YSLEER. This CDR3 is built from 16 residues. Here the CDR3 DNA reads TGCGCCAGCAGCCGCATCGTGACTAGCGGGACCAATGAGCAGTTCTTC. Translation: CASSRIVTSGTNEQFF.

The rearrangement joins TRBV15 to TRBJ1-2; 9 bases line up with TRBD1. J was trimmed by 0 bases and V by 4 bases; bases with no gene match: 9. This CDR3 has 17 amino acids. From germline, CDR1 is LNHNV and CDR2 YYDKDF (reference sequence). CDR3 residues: CATSKLTGGETNYGYTF. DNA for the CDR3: TGTGCCACCAGCAAATTAACAGGGGGCGAGACTAACTATGGCTACACCTTC.

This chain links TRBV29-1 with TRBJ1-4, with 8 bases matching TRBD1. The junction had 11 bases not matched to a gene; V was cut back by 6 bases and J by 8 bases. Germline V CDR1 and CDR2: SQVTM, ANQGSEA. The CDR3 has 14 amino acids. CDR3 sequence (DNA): TGCAGCGTCGAATTAGGGACAGGCAGGGAAAAACTGTTTTTT. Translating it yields CSVELGTGREKLFF.

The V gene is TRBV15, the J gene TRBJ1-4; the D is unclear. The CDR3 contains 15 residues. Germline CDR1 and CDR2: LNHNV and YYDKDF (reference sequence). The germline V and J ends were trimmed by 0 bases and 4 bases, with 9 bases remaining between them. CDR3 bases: TGTGCCACCAGCAGAGACAGGACGATTAATGAAAAACTGTTTTTT. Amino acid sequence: CATSRDRTINEKLFF.

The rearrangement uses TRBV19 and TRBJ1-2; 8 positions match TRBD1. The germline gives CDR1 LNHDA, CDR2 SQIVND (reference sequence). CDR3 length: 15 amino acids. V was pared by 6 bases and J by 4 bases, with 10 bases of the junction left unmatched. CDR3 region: CASRPTGGRIYGYTF. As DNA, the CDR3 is TGTGCCAGTAGGCCTACAGGGGGAAGGATCTATGGCTACACCTTC.

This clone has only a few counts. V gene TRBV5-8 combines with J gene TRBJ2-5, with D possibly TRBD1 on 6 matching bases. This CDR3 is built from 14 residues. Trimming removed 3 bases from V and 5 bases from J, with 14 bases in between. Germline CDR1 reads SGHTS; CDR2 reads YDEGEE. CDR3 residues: CASSSTGTTETQYF. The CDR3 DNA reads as TGTGCCAGCAGCTCCACAGGGACGACGGAGACCCAGTACTTC.

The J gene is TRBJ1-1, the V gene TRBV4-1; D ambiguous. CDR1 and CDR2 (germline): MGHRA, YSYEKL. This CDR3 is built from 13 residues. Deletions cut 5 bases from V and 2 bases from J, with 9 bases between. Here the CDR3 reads CASSEALNTEAFF. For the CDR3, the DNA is TGCGCCAGCAGCGAAGCGCTCAACACTGAAGCTTTCTTT.

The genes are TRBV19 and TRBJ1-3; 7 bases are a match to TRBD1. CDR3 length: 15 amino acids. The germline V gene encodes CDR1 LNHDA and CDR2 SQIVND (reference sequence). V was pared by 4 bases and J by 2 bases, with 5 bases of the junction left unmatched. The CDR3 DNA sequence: TGTGCCAGTAGTAGCCAGGGGGGGACTGGAAACACCATATATTTT. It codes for CASSSQGGTGNTIYF.

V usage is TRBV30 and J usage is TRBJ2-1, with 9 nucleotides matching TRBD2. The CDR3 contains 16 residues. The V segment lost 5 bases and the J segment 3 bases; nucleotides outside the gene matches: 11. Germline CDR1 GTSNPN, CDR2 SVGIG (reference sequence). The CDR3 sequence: CAWDAGGGAVYNEQFF. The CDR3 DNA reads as TGTGCCTGGGACGCGGGCGGGGGGGCAGTCTACAATGAGCAGTTCTTC.

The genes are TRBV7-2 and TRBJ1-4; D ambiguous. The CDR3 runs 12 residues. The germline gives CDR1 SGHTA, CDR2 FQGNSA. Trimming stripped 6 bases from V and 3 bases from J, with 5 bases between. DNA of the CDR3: TGTGCCAGCAGGGCCGCTAATGAAAAACTGTTTTTT. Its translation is CASRAANEKLFF.

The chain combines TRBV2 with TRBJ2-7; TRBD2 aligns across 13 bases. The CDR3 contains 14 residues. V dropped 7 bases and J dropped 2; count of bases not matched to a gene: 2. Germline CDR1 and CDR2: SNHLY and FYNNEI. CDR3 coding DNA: TGTGCCAGCACCGGGACTAGCGGGACCTACGAGCAGTACTTC. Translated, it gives CASTGTSGTYEQYF.

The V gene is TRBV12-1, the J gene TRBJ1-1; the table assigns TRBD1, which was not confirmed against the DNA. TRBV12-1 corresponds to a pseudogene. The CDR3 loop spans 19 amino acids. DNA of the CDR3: TGTGCCAGCAGCTTTATAGTGCACCGGACCGGGACAGGGCGCACTGAAGCTTTCTTT. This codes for CASSFIVHRTGTGRTEAFF.

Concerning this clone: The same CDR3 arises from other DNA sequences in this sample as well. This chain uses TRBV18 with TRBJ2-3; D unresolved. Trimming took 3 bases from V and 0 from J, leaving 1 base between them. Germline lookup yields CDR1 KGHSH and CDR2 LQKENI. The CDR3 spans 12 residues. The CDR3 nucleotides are TGTGCCAGCTCACCTAGCACAGATACGCAGTATTTT. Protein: CASSPSTDTQYF.